The clone carrying this TCR beta chain has a handful of counts. Clones were read by immunoSEQ multiplex PCR, and TCRdb kept only the in-frame ones, dropping some. The sample has some 250,000 clones, approximately 83% seen once. This record comes from a study of blood T cell repertoires in COVID-19. CDR1 is MNHNS and CDR2 is SASEGT in the germline V gene. The CDR3 spans 16 residues. The V and J ends lost 4 bases and 5 bases, in that order; junction bases with no gene match: 6. The V and J genes are TRBV6-1 and TRBJ2-5; the match to TRBD2 covers 14 bases. The sample taken for sequencing was PBMCs or T cells enriched from blood (not recorded which). The TCR was taken from a woman aged 45-60 years who had recovered from COVID-19. The CDR3 protein is CASSGTSGRTWETQYF. In DNA, the CDR3 is TGTGCCAGCAGTGGGACTAGCGGGAGGACTTGGGAGACCCAGTACTTC.